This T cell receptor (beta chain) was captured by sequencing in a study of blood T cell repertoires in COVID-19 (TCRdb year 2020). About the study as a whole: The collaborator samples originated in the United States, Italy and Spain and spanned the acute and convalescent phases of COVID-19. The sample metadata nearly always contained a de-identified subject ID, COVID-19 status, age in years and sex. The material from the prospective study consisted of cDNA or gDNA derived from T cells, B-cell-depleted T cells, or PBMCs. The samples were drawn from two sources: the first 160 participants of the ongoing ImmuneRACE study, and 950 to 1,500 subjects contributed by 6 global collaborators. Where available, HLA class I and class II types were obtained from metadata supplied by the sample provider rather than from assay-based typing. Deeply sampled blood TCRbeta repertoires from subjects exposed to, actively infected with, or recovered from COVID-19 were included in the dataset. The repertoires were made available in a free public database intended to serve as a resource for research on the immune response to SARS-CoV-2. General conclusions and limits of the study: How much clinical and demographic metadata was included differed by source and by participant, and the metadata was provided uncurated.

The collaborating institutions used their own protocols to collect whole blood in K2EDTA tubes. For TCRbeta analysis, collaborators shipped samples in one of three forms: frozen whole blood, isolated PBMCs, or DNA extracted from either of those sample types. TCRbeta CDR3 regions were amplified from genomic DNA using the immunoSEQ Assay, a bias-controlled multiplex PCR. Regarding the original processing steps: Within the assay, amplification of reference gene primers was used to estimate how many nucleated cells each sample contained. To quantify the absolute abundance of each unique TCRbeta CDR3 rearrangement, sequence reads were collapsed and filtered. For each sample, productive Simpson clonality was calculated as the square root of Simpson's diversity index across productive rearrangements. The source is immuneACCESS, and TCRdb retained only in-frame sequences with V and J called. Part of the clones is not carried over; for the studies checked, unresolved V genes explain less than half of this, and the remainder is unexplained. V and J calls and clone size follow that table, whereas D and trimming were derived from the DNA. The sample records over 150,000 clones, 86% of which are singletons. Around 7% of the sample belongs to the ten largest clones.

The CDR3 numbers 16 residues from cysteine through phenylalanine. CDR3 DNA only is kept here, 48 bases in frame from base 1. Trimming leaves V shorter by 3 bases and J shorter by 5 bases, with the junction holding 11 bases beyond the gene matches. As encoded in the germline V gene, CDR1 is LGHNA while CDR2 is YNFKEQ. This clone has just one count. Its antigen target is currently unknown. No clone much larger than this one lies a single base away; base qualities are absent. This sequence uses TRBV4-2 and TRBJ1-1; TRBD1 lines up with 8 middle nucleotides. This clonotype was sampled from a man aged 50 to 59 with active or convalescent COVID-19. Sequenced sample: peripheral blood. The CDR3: CASSHTSDRGRTEAFF. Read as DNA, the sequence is TGTGCCAGCAGCCACACCTCAGACAGGGGTAGAACTGAAGCTTTCTTT.